The T cell receptor beta chain under discussion was sequenced for a study of identical twins. Study-wide results and caveats: Cord blood's abundant beta clonotypes had fewer insertions, unlike memory repertoires. For out-of-frame alpha sequences shared by twins, low generation probability was in excess.

One entry per CDR3 protein results from TCRdb running MiXCR on the 5' RACE reads. This sample has more than 400,000 distinct CDR3 sequences, with around 15% found just once. The CDR3 is 14 amino acids. Germline V lookup: CDR1 MNHEY, CDR2 SVGEGT. The junction had 2 bases not matched to a gene; V was cut back by 3 bases and J by 3 bases. A remark on this clonotype: The antigen is not known.

This sample was also put to use in a study of yellow fever vaccine responses in identical twins. That report notes: Reportedly, twins' vaccine T cell responses looked partly convergent and partly personalized.

The chain recombines TRBV6-2 or TRBV6-3 with TRBJ2-3; 8 bases match TRBD2. This sequence originates from a woman under 30 in good health. The source material was CD4+ T cells sorted from blood. The CDR3 sequence is CASSYSGITDTQYF. CDR3 bases: TGTGCCAGCAGTTATAGCGGGATAACAGATACGCAGTATTTT.